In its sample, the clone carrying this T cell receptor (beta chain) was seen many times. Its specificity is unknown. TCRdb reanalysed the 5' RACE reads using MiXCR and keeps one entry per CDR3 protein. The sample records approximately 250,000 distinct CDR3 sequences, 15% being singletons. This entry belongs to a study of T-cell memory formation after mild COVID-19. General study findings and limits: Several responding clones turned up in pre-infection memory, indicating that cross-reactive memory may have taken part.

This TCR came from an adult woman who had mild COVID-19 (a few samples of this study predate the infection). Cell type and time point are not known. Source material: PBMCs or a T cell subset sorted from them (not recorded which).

The DNA of the CDR3 is TGTGCCAGCAGCTCGAATTGGTTGAACACTGAAGCTTTCTTT. Translated, it gives CASSSNWLNTEAFF. The genes are TRBV5-4 and TRBJ1-1; D is uncertain. V shed 3 bases and J shed 0 bases, with 9 bases lying between them. Germline loops: CDR1 SGHNT, CDR2 YYREEE (reference sequence). The CDR3 is made up of 14 amino acids.